The rows below give T cell receptor beta chains drawn from one sample of a study of blood T cell repertoires in COVID-19. Libraries were prepared by immunoSEQ multiplex PCR; TCRdb keeps only in-frame clonotypes and omits some of them. Of 250,000 to 350,000 clones listed, approximately 84% were seen once; the top ten hold about 1.6%. Sequencing was carried out using peripheral blood. The receptors come from a human donor with COVID-19, enrolled during active disease. The donor label of this sample is uncertain. Both conserved end residues are part of each CDR3. Fields, in order: clone size, D gene, V gene, J gene, CDR3 protein, CDR3 DNA. The D gene is left open where the match is weak. Size is stated for part of the rows, as once, few or many counts, or as a class when the clone is expanded.

>.|.|TRBV7-2|TRBJ2-5
CASSRQVQETQYF
TGTGCCAGCTCCCGACAGGTCCAAGAGACCCAGTACTTC
>.|TRBD2|TRBV5-4|TRBJ2-3
CASSSIAGGPRTDTQYF
TGTGCCAGCAGCTCCATAGCGGGAGGGCCCAGGACAGATACGCAGTATTTT
>.|TRBD2|TRBV6-5|TRBJ2-7
CASSSSGRSYEQYF
TGTGCCAGCAGTTCGAGCGGGAGGTCCTACGAGCAGTACTTC
>.|TRBD2|TRBV9|TRBJ2-5
CASSPQLATVETQYF
TGTGCCAGCAGCCCCCAACTAGCGACCGTGGAGACCCAGTACTTC
>.|.|TRBV9|TRBJ2-1
CASSVGGQVPYNEQFF
TGTGCCAGCAGCGTAGGGGGGCAGGTCCCCTACAATGAGCAGTTCTTC
>.|.|TRBV10-3|TRBJ1-1
CAISEGVLGGTEAFF
TGTGCCATCAGTGAAGGGGTATTGGGAGGCACTGAAGCTTTCTTT
>.|TRBD1|TRBV6-5|TRBJ2-3
CASSPRQTGVDTQYF
TGTGCCAGCAGTCCCCGGCAGACAGGGGTAGATACGCAGTATTTT
>.|TRBD2|TRBV28|TRBJ2-1
CASSLTSGFRNEQFF
TGTGCCAGCAGTTTGACTAGCGGTTTTCGCAATGAGCAGTTCTTC
>.|.|TRBV19|TRBJ1-5
CASSAGGGLRGNQPQHF
TGTGCCAGCTCAGCGGGTGGGGGATTGAGGGGCAATCAGCCCCAGCATTTT
>.|.|TRBV11-3|TRBJ2-1
CASSLVFLGEQFF
TGTGCCAGCAGCTTAGTCTTCCTGGGCGAGCAGTTCTTC
>.|.|TRBV10-3|TRBJ2-3
CAISLEISTDTQYF
TGTGCCATCAGTTTAGAGATTAGCACAGATACGCAGTATTTT
>.|TRBD1|TRBV7-2|TRBJ2-5
CASSSLGGAWETQYF
TGTGCCAGCAGCTCTCTAGGGGGCGCTTGGGAGACCCAGTACTTC
>once|TRBD1|TRBV25-1|TRBJ1-6
CASSERRQGRNSPLHF
TGTGCCAGCAGTGAACGCCGACAGGGCCGTAATTCACCCCTCCACTTT
>many|.|TRBV5-4|TRBJ2-7
CASSRETGAYEQYF
TGTGCCAGCAGCCGAGAGACAGGAGCCTACGAGCAGTACTTC
>.|.|TRBV27|TRBJ1-1
CASSLWAARNTEAFF
TGTGCCAGCAGTTTATGGGCCGCAAGGAACACTGAAGCTTTCTTT
>.|TRBD2|TRBV5-1|TRBJ2-1
CASSQTSGSDEQFF
TGCGCCAGCAGCCAAACTAGCGGGAGCGATGAGCAGTTCTTC
>.|TRBD1|TRBV28|TRBJ2-5
CASSLSRVRGRETQYF
TGTGCCAGCAGTTTATCCAGGGTGAGGGGGCGAGAGACCCAGTACTTC
>.|TRBD2|TRBV2|TRBJ2-3
CASSTGLAGGGNTQYF
TGTGCCAGCAGCACCGGACTAGCGGGAGGGGGAAATACGCAGTATTTT
>.|.|TRBV5-6|TRBJ1-5
CASSLAGGQGSNQPQHF
TGTGCCAGCAGCTTGGCCGGGGGTCAGGGAAGCAACCAGCCCCAGCATTTT
>.|TRBD2|TRBV19|TRBJ2-1
CASRGLAGHNEQFF
TGTGCCAGTAGGGGACTAGCGGGCCACAATGAGCAGTTCTTC
>.|TRBD2|TRBV9|TRBJ2-3
CASSVGLAGGSSTTDTQYF
TGTGCCAGCAGCGTAGGGCTAGCGGGAGGTTCCTCGACCACAGATACGCAGTATTTT
>once|.|TRBV19|TRBJ1-1
CASGIAFQANTEAFF
TGTGCCAGCGGGATTGCATTTCAGGCGAACACTGAAGCTTTCTTT
>few|.|TRBV28|TRBJ1-2
CASSLGSRDNGYTF
TGTGCCAGCAGTTTAGGGAGCAGGGACAATGGCTACACCTTC
>.|TRBD1|TRBV2|TRBJ2-3
CASIRGQGEDTQYF
TGTGCCAGCATAAGAGGGCAGGGGGAAGATACGCAGTATTTT
>once|TRBD1|TRBV28|TRBJ1-6
CASSLGTGARSPLHF
TGTGCCAGCAGTTTGGGGACAGGGGCGCGCTCACCCCTCCACTTT
>.|TRBD2|TRBV19|TRBJ2-1
CASSIGASGNLGNEQFF
TGTGCCAGTAGTATAGGTGCTAGCGGGAACTTGGGAAATGAGCAGTTCTTC
>.|TRBD1|TRBV30|TRBJ1-1
CARSDRTNTEAFF
TGTGCCCGGTCGGACAGGACTAACACTGAAGCTTTCTTT
>.|.|TRBV6-5|TRBJ1-5
CASSSSSTEPQHF
TGTGCCAGCAGTTCCTCCTCCACAGAGCCCCAGCATTTT
>.|TRBD1|TRBV5-6|TRBJ1-1
CASSSRGRGTEAFF
TGTGCCAGCAGCTCCAGGGGGCGTGGCACTGAAGCTTTCTTT
>.|.|TRBV7-9|TRBJ1-3
CASGALRMGNTIYF
TGTGCCAGCGGGGCTCTAAGGATGGGAAACACCATATATTTT
>.|.|TRBV28|TRBJ2-2
CASSLYRAGTGELFF
TGTGCCAGCAGTTTATACAGGGCAGGCACCGGGGAGCTGTTTTTT
>.|.|TRBV6-6|TRBJ2-7
CASTPRDSSYEQYF
TGTGCCAGCACTCCCCGGGACTCCTCCTACGAGCAGTACTTC
>.|TRBD1|TRBV5-1|TRBJ1-1
CASSGTGRNTEAFF
TGCGCCAGCAGCGGGACAGGCCGGAACACTGAAGCTTTCTTT
>.|.|TRBV25-1|TRBJ2-7
CASSGDLTYEQYF
TGTGCCAGCAGTGGAGACTTAACCTACGAGCAGTACTTC